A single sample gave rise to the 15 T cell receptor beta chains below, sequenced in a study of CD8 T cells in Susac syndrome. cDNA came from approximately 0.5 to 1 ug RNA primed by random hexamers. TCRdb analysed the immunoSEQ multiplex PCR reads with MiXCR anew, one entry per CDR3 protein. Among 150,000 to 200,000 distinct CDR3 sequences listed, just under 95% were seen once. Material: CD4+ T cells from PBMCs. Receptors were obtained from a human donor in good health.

This CDR3 reads CASSYGRDYTF. Here the CDR3 DNA reads TGTGCCAGCAGTTACGGCAGGGACTACACCTTC. The V and J genes are TRBV6-2 or TRBV6-3 and TRBJ1-2, with D possibly being TRBD1 (5 bases). V dropped 2 bases and J dropped 10 bases, with 8 bases sitting between them. The germline V gene encodes CDR1 MNHEY and CDR2 SVGEGT. The length of the CDR3 is 11 residues.

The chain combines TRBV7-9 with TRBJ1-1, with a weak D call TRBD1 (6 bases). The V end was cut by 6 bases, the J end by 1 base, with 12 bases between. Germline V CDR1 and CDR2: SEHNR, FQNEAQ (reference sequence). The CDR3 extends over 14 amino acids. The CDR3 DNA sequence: TGTGCCAGCAGAATCCAGGGGACGAACACTGAAGCTTTCTTT. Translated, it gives CASRIQGTNTEAFF.

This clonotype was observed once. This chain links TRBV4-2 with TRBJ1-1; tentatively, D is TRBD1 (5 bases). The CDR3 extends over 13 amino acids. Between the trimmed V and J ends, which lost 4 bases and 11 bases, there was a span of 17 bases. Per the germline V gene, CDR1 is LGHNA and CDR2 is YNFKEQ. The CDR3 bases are TGTGCCAGCAGCCCCCGACAGACCACGGGGGCTTTCTTT. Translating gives CASSPRQTTGAFF.

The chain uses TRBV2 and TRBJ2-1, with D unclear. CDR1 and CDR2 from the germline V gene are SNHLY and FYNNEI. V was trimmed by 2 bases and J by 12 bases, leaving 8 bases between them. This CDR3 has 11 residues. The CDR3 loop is CASSETLRQFF. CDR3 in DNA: TGTGCCAGCAGTGAAACCCTCAGGCAGTTCTTC.

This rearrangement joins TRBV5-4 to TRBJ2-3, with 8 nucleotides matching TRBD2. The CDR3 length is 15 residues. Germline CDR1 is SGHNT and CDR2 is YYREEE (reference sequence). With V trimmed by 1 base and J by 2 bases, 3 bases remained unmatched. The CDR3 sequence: CASSLRGGYTDTQYF. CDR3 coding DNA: TGTGCCAGCAGCTTGCGGGGGGGCTACACAGATACGCAGTATTTT.

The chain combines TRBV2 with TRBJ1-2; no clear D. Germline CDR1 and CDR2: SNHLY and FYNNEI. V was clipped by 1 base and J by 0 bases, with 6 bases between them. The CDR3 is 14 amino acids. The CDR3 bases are TGTGCCAGCAGTGAAGAGAAAACTAACTATGGCTACACCTTC. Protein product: CASSEEKTNYGYTF.

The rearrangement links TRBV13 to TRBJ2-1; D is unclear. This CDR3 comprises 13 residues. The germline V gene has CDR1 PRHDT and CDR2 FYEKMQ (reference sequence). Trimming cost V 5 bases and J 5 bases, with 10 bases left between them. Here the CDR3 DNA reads TGTGCCAGCAGCCACCGGATAGACAATGAGCAGTTCTTC. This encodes CASSHRIDNEQFF.

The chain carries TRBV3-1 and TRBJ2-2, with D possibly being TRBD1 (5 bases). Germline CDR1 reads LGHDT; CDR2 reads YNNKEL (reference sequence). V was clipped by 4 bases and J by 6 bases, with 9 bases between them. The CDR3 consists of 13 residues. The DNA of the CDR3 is TGTGCCAGCAGCCTCACAGGAGCCGGGGAGCTGTTTTTT. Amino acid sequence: CASSLTGAGELFF.

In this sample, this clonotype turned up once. The CDR3 loop is CASSSVRGTDTQYF. CDR3 DNA sequence: TGTGCCAGCAGTTCAGTCAGGGGGACAGATACGCAGTATTTT. V gene TRBV6-6 combines with J gene TRBJ2-3; 7 bases match TRBD1. With 4 bases clipped from V and 3 bases from J, the junction kept 4 bases outside the gene matches. The germline CDR1 and CDR2 sequences are MNHNY and SVGAGI (reference sequence). This CDR3 comprises 14 residues.

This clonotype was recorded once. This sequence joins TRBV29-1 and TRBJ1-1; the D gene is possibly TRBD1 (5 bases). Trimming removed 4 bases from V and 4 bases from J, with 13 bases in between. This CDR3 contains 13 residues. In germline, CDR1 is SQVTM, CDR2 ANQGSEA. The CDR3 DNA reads TGCAGCGTTGTTAGGCAGGGTGGCACTGAAGCTTTCTTT. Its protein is CSVVRQGGTEAFF. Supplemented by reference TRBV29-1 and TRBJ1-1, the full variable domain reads SAVISQKPSRDICQRGTSLTIQCQVDSQVTMMFWYRQQPGQSLTLIATANQGSEATYESGFVIDKFPISRPNLTFSTLTVSNMSPEDSSIYLCSVVRQGGTEAFFGQGTRLTVV.

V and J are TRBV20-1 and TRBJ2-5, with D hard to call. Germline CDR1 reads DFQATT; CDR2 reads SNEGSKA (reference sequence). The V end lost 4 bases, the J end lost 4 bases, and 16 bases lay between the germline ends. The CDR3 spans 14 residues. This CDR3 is CSANRLAQTETQYF. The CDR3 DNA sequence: TGCAGTGCTAATCGGTTAGCTCAGACAGAGACCCAGTACTTC.

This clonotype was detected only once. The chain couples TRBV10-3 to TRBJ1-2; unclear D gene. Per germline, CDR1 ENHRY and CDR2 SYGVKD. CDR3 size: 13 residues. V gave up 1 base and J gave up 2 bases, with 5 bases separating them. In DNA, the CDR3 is TGTGCCATCAGTGAGTACGGAAACTATGGCTACACCTTC. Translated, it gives CAISEYGNYGYTF.

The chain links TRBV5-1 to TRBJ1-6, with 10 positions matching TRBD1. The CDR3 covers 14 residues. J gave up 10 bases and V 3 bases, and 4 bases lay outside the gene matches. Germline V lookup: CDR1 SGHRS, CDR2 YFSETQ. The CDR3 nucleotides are TGCGCCAGCAGCTGGACAGGGGGTAGATCACCCCTCCACTTT. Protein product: CASSWTGGRSPLHF.

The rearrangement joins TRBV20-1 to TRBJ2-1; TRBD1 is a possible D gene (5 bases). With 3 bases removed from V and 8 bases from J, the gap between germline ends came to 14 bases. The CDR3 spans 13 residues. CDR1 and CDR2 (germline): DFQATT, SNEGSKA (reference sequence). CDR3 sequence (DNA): TGCAGTGCTAGTTTTGGCAGGGAAGATGAGCAGTTCTTC. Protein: CSASFGREDEQFF.

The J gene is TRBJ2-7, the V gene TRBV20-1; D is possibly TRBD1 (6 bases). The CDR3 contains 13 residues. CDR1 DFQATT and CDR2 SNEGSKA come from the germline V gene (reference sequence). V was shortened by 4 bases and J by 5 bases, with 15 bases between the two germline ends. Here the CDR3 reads CSAISTGNNEQYF. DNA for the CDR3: TGCAGTGCTATCTCCACAGGGAACAACGAGCAGTACTTC.